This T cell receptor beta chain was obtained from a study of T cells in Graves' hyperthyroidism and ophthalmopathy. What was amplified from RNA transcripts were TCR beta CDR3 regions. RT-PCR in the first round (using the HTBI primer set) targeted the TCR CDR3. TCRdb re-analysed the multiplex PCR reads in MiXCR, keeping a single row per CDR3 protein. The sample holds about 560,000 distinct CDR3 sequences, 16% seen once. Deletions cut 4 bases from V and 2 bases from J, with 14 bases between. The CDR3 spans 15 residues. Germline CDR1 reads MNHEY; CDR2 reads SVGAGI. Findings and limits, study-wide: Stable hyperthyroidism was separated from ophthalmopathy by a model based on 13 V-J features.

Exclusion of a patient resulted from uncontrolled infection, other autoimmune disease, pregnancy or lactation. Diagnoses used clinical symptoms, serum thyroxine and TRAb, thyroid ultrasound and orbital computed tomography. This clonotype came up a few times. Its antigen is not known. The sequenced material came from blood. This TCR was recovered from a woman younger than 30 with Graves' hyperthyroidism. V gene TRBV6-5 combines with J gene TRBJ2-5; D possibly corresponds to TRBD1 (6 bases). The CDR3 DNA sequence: TGTGCCAGCAGTTCCGATCACAGGGTACAAGAGACCCAGTACTTC. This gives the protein CASSSDHRVQETQYF.